The T cell receptor (beta chain) under discussion was sequenced for a study of OX40 agonist ivuxolimab in advanced cancers. For the wider study: Ivuxolimab was a fully human IgG2 agonistic monoclonal antibody targeting the costimulatory receptor OX40 (CD134). Intravenous ivuxolimab was administered to patients every 2 weeks at six dose levels: 0.01, 0.1, 0.3, 1.5, 3 and 10 mg/kg. Of the roughly 52 dose-escalation patients, hepatocellular carcinoma was present in about 19, melanoma in roughly 15, renal cell carcinoma in 9 and head and neck cancer in 9. In the dose-escalation cohort, more than 75% of patients were male, and the mean age was roughly 60 years, with a range of roughly 20 to 80. Patients were allowed to have had prior anti-PD-1, anti-PD-L1 or anti-CTLA-4 therapy, and around 40% of the dose-escalation patients had previously received checkpoint inhibitors. Partial responses occurred in three dose-escalation patients: two with cutaneous melanoma and one with hepatocellular carcinoma. The point of sequencing TCRbeta in the periphery was to test whether ivuxolimab changed TCR sequence diversity and drove clonal T-cell expansion. The paper reports the monotherapy dose-escalation portion (N of about 47 patients) of the phase I ivuxolimab trial.

The trial excluded patients who had a history of autoimmune disease or were on systemic immunosuppression. Peripheral blood for TCR sequencing was drawn from every dose cohort at baseline, at cycle 4 day 1 and at cycle 7 day 1. Samples came from an open-label, multicenter, first-in-human phase I dose-escalation trial of ivuxolimab. The trial enrolled adults with locally advanced or metastatic head and neck squamous cell, hepatocellular, melanoma or renal cell carcinoma. Before TCR sequencing, CD4+ T cells and CD8+ T cells were sorted from peripheral blood as separate populations. According to the germline V gene, CDR1 reads KGHSH and CDR2 reads LQKENI. The junction shows trimming of 0 bases on V and 6 bases on J, and the gene matches do not reach 8 bases of it. The CDR3 sequence holds 16 residues, the cysteine and phenylalanine included. Only the CDR3 DNA stays, 48 bases, in frame from base 1. Comments on this clone: Its binding antigen is unknown. The sample holds no much larger clone one base away, and base qualities are not on file.

General findings and caveats noted by the study authors: Clonal expansion of both CD4+ and CD8+ blood T cells was observed from baseline to week 6 at doses 0.1 to 3.0 mg/kg. The antigen specificity of the clonally expanded peripheral T cells was not determined. Low levels of normalized T-cell clonal expansion were also seen in some nonresponding patients. In the 0.1-3.0 mg/kg groups, partial responders had among the lowest normalized peripheral clonal expansion, particularly in CD8+ T cells. After ivuxolimab, expanded clones were on average more numerous among CD8+ T cells than among CD4+ T cells.

For sequencing of the TCRbeta CDR3 region, genomic DNA was extracted from the sorted cells. The immunoSEQ Assay was used to sequence the TCRbeta CDR3 regions. TCRdb carries this immuneACCESS record with in-frame sequences only. Its versions omit some clonotypes, under half of them owing to an unresolved V gene in the studies checked, with the rest unexplained. In this sample the table shows about 100,000 clones, 90% of which occur a single time. Together, the top ten hold more than 0.25% of the sample. Recombination joined TRBV18 with TRBJ2-1; 7 bases in the middle match TRBD2. The specimen was CD4+ or CD8+ T cells sorted from blood, collected in a trial of the OX40 agonist ivuxolimab. This sequence was found in an adult with an advanced solid tumor such as melanoma, head and neck, liver or kidney cancer. The sequenced DNA: TGTGCCAGCTCACCACCTGTCGCGGGAGTAAGCAATGAGCAGTTCTTC. Its protein is CASSPPVAGVSNEQFF.